Sequencing of this T cell receptor (beta chain) was carried out in a study of shared clonotypes between healthy human individuals. Overall study context: The study used three CD4 naive, three CD4 memory, two CD8 naive and one CD8 memory plate per donor.

Generated by immunoSEQ multiplex PCR, the TCRdb table keeps only in-frame clones and is missing some. The sample contains 2 million or so clones, roughly 95% of which appear only once. CDR1 and CDR2 (germline): MNHEY, SVGAGI. After removal of 2 bases from V and 4 bases from J, the junction contained 3 bases not matched to a gene. This CDR3 is built from 14 residues. The naive CD8 fraction comprised CD45RO-negative cells positively selected for CCR7 and excluded terminally differentiated effector memory CD45RA+ cells. Those who donated were healthy HIV-negative adults, with no recent acute infections or vaccinations reported. Broader study findings: The four-donor shared clonotypes exceeded non-shared clonotypes in generation probability, with non-shared ones scoring lower. Sorted-subset sequencing was shown by rarefaction to be incomplete despite large depth.

A remark on this clone: The target antigen is unknown. The identical CDR3 is also encoded by other nucleotide sequences in the sample.

The chain recombines TRBV6-5 with TRBJ2-7; 9 nucleotides agree with TRBD1. Sequencing input: naive CD8+ T cells sorted from blood. The source is a man younger than 30 in good health. In DNA form, the CDR3 reads TGTGCCAGCAGTTACGACAGGGGGGCGTACGAGCAGTACTTC. Translating gives CASSYDRGAYEQYF.